Shown below are 31 T cell receptor beta chains from a single sample sequenced in a study of T cell responses to AZD1222 COVID-19 vaccine. Here immunoSEQ multiplex PCR was the method, and the copy in TCRdb shows in-frame clones only, minus some. The profile shows roughly 150,000 clones, approximately 90% of them singletons. The sequencing used peripheral blood, collected on day 0 of AZD1222 vaccination. The receptor source for this set is an adult in good health.

The V and J genes are TRBV10-3 and TRBJ1-5; 8 bases match TRBD1. The V gene's germline CDR1 is ENHRY and CDR2 SYGVKD. The CDR3 is 13 amino acids. The junction had 5 bases not matched to a gene; V was cut back by 7 bases and J by 6 bases. CDR3 coding DNA: TGTGCCATCAAAGGACAGGGCTCTCAGCCCCAGCATTTT. This codes for CAIKGQGSQPQHF.

This clone was seen once. V and J are TRBV7-6 and TRBJ1-2, with D perhaps TRBD1 (6 bases). V gave up 1 base and J gave up 8 bases, with 17 bases separating them. Looked up from germline, CDR1 is SGHVS and CDR2 is FNYEAQ. CDR3 length equals 15 residues. The CDR3 protein is CASSLGSGTTVGYTF. As DNA, the CDR3 is TGTGCCAGCAGCTTAGGGTCTGGGACAACGGTCGGCTACACCTTC.

The chain combines TRBV5-4 with TRBJ2-1; TRBD1 is a possible D gene (5 bases). Looked up from germline, CDR1 is SGHNT and CDR2 is YYREEE (reference sequence). The CDR3 loop spans 13 amino acids. The V gene lost 1 base and the J gene lost 6 bases, with 8 bases spanning the gap. The CDR3 here is CASSLTGANEQFF. CDR3 nucleotide sequence: TGTGCCAGCAGCTTGACAGGAGCCAATGAGCAGTTCTTC.

The chain is built from TRBV12-3 or TRBV12-4 and TRBJ2-3; D is ambiguous. This CDR3 is built from 13 residues. V shed 6 bases and J shed 0 bases, with 7 bases lying between them. CDR3 in amino acids: CASREDSTDTQYF. CDR3 bases: TGTGCCAGCAGAGAAGACAGCACAGATACGCAGTATTTT.

The J gene is TRBJ1-2, the V gene TRBV7-2; D gene ambiguous. Germline assignment: CDR1 SGHTA and CDR2 FQGNSA. The CDR3 covers 14 residues. V was trimmed by 0 bases and J by 0 bases, leaving 5 bases between them. The CDR3 protein is CASSLAGANYGYTF. CDR3 coding DNA: TGTGCCAGCAGCTTAGCCGGGGCTAACTATGGCTACACCTTC.

V usage is TRBV11-2 and J usage is TRBJ2-7; D is unclear. The CDR3 extends over 16 amino acids. Trimming removed 1 base from V and 0 bases from J, with 13 bases in between. Germline CDR1 is SGHAT and CDR2 is FQNNGV. CDR3 sequence (DNA): TGTGCCAGCAGCTTAGGGCCCAGACTCAGCTCCTACGAGCAGTACTTC. This encodes CASSLGPRLSSYEQYF.

The chain has TRBV7-2 and TRBJ2-7, with 9 bases that match TRBD2. The CDR3 covers 15 residues. J lost 6 bases, V lost 3 bases, and 9 bases had no gene match. Germline CDR1 SGHTA, CDR2 FQGNSA. The CDR3 is CASSFDWSGRIEQYF. CDR3 bases: TGTGCCAGCAGCTTTGATTGGAGCGGGAGGATCGAGCAGTACTTC.

The rearrangement joins TRBV6-5 to TRBJ2-5, with D possibly matching TRBD2 (5 bases). This CDR3 comprises 13 residues. The germline V and J ends were trimmed by 6 bases and 6 bases, with 14 bases remaining between them. Germline-derived CDR1 and CDR2 are MNHEY and SVGAGI. The CDR3 is CASSPPEGQTQYF. In DNA, the CDR3 is TGTGCCAGCAGCCCCCCCGAGGGCCAGACCCAGTACTTC.

The chain has TRBV18 and TRBJ2-2; D ambiguous. Trimming shortened V by 3 bases and J by 6 bases, and 14 bases separated the two germline ends. The CDR3 is made up of 15 amino acids. Germline CDR1 and CDR2: KGHSH and LQKENI. CDR3 in DNA: TGTGCCAGCTCACCCGCGGCCCCTCGCGCCGGGGAGCTGTTTTTT. It is translated as CASSPAAPRAGELFF.

The V call is TRBV5-4, the J call TRBJ2-5, with 9 bases lining up with TRBD1. The V and J ends lost 3 bases and 5 bases, in that order; junction bases with no gene match: 8. CDR1 and CDR2 (germline): SGHNT, YYREEE (reference sequence). There are 15 residues in the CDR3. The CDR3 DNA reads as TGTGCCAGCAGCTCGGACACAGGGGGCCTTGAGACCCAGTACTTC. As protein: CASSSDTGGLETQYF.

The V call is TRBV20-1, the J call TRBJ2-5; D is ambiguous. The CDR3 spans 11 residues. From germline, CDR1 is DFQATT and CDR2 SNEGSKA (reference sequence). The V gene lost 7 bases and the J gene lost 5 bases, with 11 bases spanning the gap. CDR3 amino acids: CSGLVRETQYF. The CDR3 DNA reads TGCAGTGGCCTAGTCCGTGAGACCCAGTACTTC.

The chain has TRBV10-1 and TRBJ1-5; D is perhaps TRBD1 (5 bases). The CDR3 extends over 17 amino acids. V lost 1 base to trimming and J lost 4 bases, with 17 bases between them. Germline V gives CDR1 WNHNN, CDR2 SYGVQD (reference sequence). The chain's CDR3 is CASSEFNRDAGNQPQHF. CDR3 coding DNA: TGCGCCAGCAGTGAGTTCAATCGGGACGCTGGGAATCAGCCCCAGCATTTT.

This rearrangement joins TRBV5-6 to TRBJ2-3; TRBD2 matches at 9 bases. The CDR3 extends over 17 amino acids. The germline V gene has CDR1 SGHDT and CDR2 YYEEEE. The V and J ends lost 0 bases and 0 bases, in that order; junction bases with no gene match: 5. The CDR3 DNA follows: TGTGCCAGCAGCTTGGTTCTAGCGGGGCTCAGCACAGATACGCAGTATTTT. The encoded protein is CASSLVLAGLSTDTQYF.

As to this clone: Relative to the germline gene, one junction end is altered; a read error may explain this. CDR3 sequence (DNA): TGTGCCAGCAGTTCCCCCCGGGGGACTAGCTTT. Protein: CASSSPRGTSF. The chain couples TRBV11-2 to TRBJ1-1; a weak D match, TRBD1 (5 bases). Looked up from germline, CDR1 is SGHAT and CDR2 is FQNNGV. CDR3 length: 11 amino acids.

This chain links TRBV7-2 with TRBJ1-2, with TRBD1 identical over 10 bases. CDR3 size: 16 residues. Losses at the gene ends were 0 bases for V and 4 bases for J; bases not matched to a gene: 5. Germline V CDR1 and CDR2: SGHTA, FQGNSA. The CDR3 here is CASSLAPGQGSYGYTF. In DNA, the CDR3 is TGTGCCAGCAGCTTAGCGCCGGGACAGGGGTCCTATGGCTACACCTTC.

The V call is TRBV18, the J call TRBJ2-5; TRBD2 is a possible D gene (6 bases). The CDR3 extends over 13 amino acids. Germline CDR1 KGHSH, CDR2 LQKENI. Trimming removed 5 bases at V and 14 bases at J, with 21 bases between. CDR3: CASSNSPRETSYF. In nucleotides, the CDR3 is TGTGCCAGCTCAAACTCTCCCCGGGAGACAAGCTACTTC.

The chain has TRBV19 and TRBJ1-2; a weak D match, TRBD1 (6 bases). V lost 5 bases, J lost 0 bases, and 16 bases lay in between. This CDR3 has 16 residues. Germline CDR1 LNHDA, CDR2 SQIVND (reference sequence). The CDR3 loop reads CASSLTPDSPNYGYTF. The CDR3 region has the DNA TGTGCCAGTAGTTTAACCCCGGACAGTCCTAACTATGGCTACACCTTC.

This rearrangement joins TRBV9 to TRBJ2-1, with 11 positions matching TRBD2. This CDR3 region has 17 residues. The V gene end was trimmed by 0 bases and the J gene end by 3 bases; junction bases not matched to a gene: 5. The germline V gene encodes CDR1 SGDLS and CDR2 YYNGEE. CDR3 DNA: TGTGCCAGCAGCGTAGGACTAGCGGGATCGTACTACAATGAGCAGTTCTTC. Its protein is CASSVGLAGSYYNEQFF.

V gene TRBV5-1 combines with J gene TRBJ2-7; 8 nucleotides line up with TRBD1. V lost 4 bases to trimming and J lost 3 bases; unmatched junction nucleotides: 3. Germline assignment: CDR1 SGHRS and CDR2 YFSETQ. The CDR3 consists of 13 residues. CDR3 sequence: CASSGGTGYEQYF. In nucleotides, the CDR3 is TGCGCCAGCAGCGGAGGGACAGGCTACGAGCAGTACTTC.

The chain has TRBV14 and TRBJ2-1; D may be TRBD2 (6 bases). Germline loops: CDR1 SGHDN, CDR2 FVKESK. The V gene lost 4 bases and the J gene lost 3 bases, with 7 bases spanning the gap. This CDR3 has 13 amino acids. CDR3 amino acids: CASSRDFYNEQFF. CDR3 nucleotides: TGTGCCAGCAGCCGGGACTTCTACAATGAGCAGTTCTTC.

This clone is a singleton in its sample. The rearrangement links TRBV30 to TRBJ1-5; D gene uncertain. V lost 1 base to trimming and J lost 4 bases, with 11 bases between them. Germline values: CDR1 GTSNPN, CDR2 SVGIG (reference sequence). The CDR3 extends over 14 amino acids. The CDR3 here is CAWSDRGLNQPQHF. In DNA form, the CDR3 reads TGTGCCTGGAGTGACAGAGGATTAAATCAGCCCCAGCATTTT.

The gene calls are TRBV5-1 and TRBJ1-2, with D perhaps matching TRBD1 (5 bases). Germline CDR1 SGHRS, CDR2 YFSETQ. Trimming removed 0 bases from V and 8 bases from J, with 14 bases in between. The CDR3 runs to 14 residues. CDR3 sequence reads: CASSLVGAAEGYTF. The CDR3 bases are TGCGCCAGCAGCTTGGTCGGGGCAGCGGAAGGCTACACCTTC. Full variable domain (missing parts from reference TRBV5-1 and TRBJ1-2): KAGVTQTPRYLIKTRGQQVTLSCSPISGHRSVSWYQQTPGQGLQFLFEYFSETQRNKGNFPGRFSGRQFSNSRSEMNVSTLELGDSALYLCASSLVGAAEGYTFGSGTRLTVV.

The genes are TRBV6-5 and TRBJ1-3; D unresolved. Trimming removed 8 bases at V and 3 bases at J, with 11 bases between. Germline lookup yields CDR1 MNHEY and CDR2 SVGAGI. The CDR3 has 13 amino acids. CDR3 region: CASRREGGNTIYF. The CDR3 bases are TGTGCCAGCCGACGGGAGGGTGGAAACACCATATATTTT.

The chain uses TRBV7-2 and TRBJ2-5; 12 nucleotides align to TRBD1. V shed 3 bases, J shed 4 bases, and the junction held 3 bases outside the gene matches. CDR1 SGHTA and CDR2 FQGNSA come from the germline V gene. The CDR3 spans 15 residues. The CDR3 is CASSFRDRGRETQYF. The CDR3 DNA reads as TGTGCCAGCAGCTTCCGGGACAGGGGGCGAGAGACCCAGTACTTC.

The CDR3: CASSSPGQPQHF. CDR3 nucleotides: TGTGCCAGCAGCTCCCCCGGTCAGCCCCAGCATTTT. V usage is TRBV7-2 and J usage is TRBJ1-5; no clear D gene. The CDR3 is made up of 12 amino acids. Germline CDR1 SGHTA, CDR2 FQGNSA. The V gene lost 4 bases and the J gene lost 6 bases, with 7 bases spanning the gap.

V and J are TRBV11-2 and TRBJ1-2; the D gene is possibly TRBD1 (5 bases). The length of the CDR3 is 13 residues. V was shortened by 1 base and J by 8 bases, with 11 bases between the two germline ends. The germline V gene has CDR1 SGHAT and CDR2 FQNNGV. The CDR3 here is CASSLGGREGYTF. Written as DNA, the CDR3 is TGTGCCAGCAGCTTAGGGGGCCGAGAAGGCTACACCTTC.

The chain is built from TRBV5-6 and TRBJ2-6; D is possibly TRBD2 (5 bases). The germline gives CDR1 SGHDT, CDR2 YYEEEE. Trimming took off 4 bases at V and 0 bases at J, with 11 bases between the two ends. This CDR3 contains 16 residues. CDR3 region: CASSQGGISGANVLTF. The DNA of the CDR3 is TGTGCCAGCAGCCAAGGAGGCATCTCTGGGGCCAACGTCCTGACTTTC.

The chain recombines TRBV25-1 with TRBJ2-1; D is ambiguous. Per germline, CDR1 MGHDK and CDR2 SYGVNS. The CDR3 is made up of 13 amino acids. With 2 bases removed from V and 10 bases from J, the gap between germline ends came to 12 bases. CDR3 in amino acids: CASSERKPGEQFF. CDR3 bases: TGTGCCAGCAGTGAAAGGAAGCCTGGAGAGCAGTTCTTC.

This clone appeared a few times. The chain joins TRBV7-2 to TRBJ1-1; no clear D gene. Germline lookup yields CDR1 SGHTA and CDR2 FQGNSA. The CDR3 is 14 residues long. With 1 base removed from V and 1 base from J, the gap between germline ends came to 7 bases. In DNA, the CDR3 is TGTGCCAGCAGCTTAGTCCCAGGGAACACTGAAGCTTTCTTT. It codes for CASSLVPGNTEAFF.

Concerning this clone: A junction boundary mismatches the germline segment, possibly from a read error. This chain links TRBV20-1 with TRBJ1-2; TRBD1 aligns across 10 bases. Germline-derived CDR1 and CDR2 are DFQATT and SNEGSKA (reference sequence). The CDR3 totals 10 residues. The CDR3 DNA is TGCAGTCTTAATGGCGGACAGGGGGGATTC. The encoded protein is CSLNGGQGGF.

The chain combines TRBV3-1 (or the pseudogene TRBV3-2) with TRBJ2-7; maybe TRBD1 (6 bases). The germline V and J ends were trimmed by 5 bases and 4 bases, with 12 bases remaining between them. Germline CDR1 LGHDT, CDR2 YNNKEL (reference sequence). CDR3 length equals 13 residues. In DNA form, the CDR3 reads TGTGCCAGCAGCGAACAGGGTAGGTACGAGCAGTACTTC. It yields the protein CASSEQGRYEQYF.